The 8 T cell receptor beta chains in this list originate from one sample, sequenced in a study of shared clonotypes between healthy human individuals. Only in-frame clones appear in the TCRdb table, and some are missing; sequencing was by immunoSEQ multiplex PCR. The repertoire consists of a few million clones, with 85% to 95% occurring once and the leading ten covering under 0.45%. Sequencing was done on a sample of naive CD4+ T cells from PBMCs. Specified subset: CD45RA+ positively selected. These receptors were obtained from a man between 18 and 29 years old in good health. Some clones in this sample may be carry-over from other donors' samples.

CDR3 DNA: TGTGCCAGCAGTTGGGACAGGGGCCCCTCCTACGAGCAGTACTTC. Translated, it gives CASSWDRGPSYEQYF. The V gene is TRBV28, the J gene TRBJ2-7, with 10 bases fitting TRBD1. The CDR3 runs to 15 residues. In germline, CDR1 is MDHEN, CDR2 SYDVKM. Trimming took 4 bases from V and 0 from J; bases not matched to a gene: 3.

V gene TRBV4-2 combines with J gene TRBJ1-1, with D maybe TRBD1 (5 bases). CDR3 length: 14 amino acids. Germline V gene sequence: CDR1 LGHNA, CDR2 YNFKEQ. Trimming took 3 bases from V and 3 from J, leaving 11 bases between them. CDR3: CASSQDNRHTEAFF. CDR3 in DNA: TGTGCCAGCAGCCAGGACAACAGGCACACTGAAGCTTTCTTT.

The J gene is TRBJ2-1, the V gene TRBV29-1; the D is unclear. V was pared by 5 bases and J by 5 bases, with 16 bases between. The germline gives CDR1 SQVTM, CDR2 ANQGSEA. This CDR3 contains 14 residues. The chain's CDR3 is CSVQVVEGNNEQFF. DNA for the CDR3: TGCAGCGTTCAAGTTGTAGAAGGGAACAATGAGCAGTTCTTC.

The CDR3 DNA follows: TGTGCCAGCAGCCAAGGATCGGCGGACTCTGGGGCCAACGTCCTGACTTTC. Its protein is CASSQGSADSGANVLTF. The chain recombines TRBV4-2 with TRBJ2-6; no clear D. The CDR3 is 17 residues long. V was pared by 1 base and J by 0 bases, with 10 bases between. From germline, CDR1 is LGHNA and CDR2 YNFKEQ.

This rearrangement joins TRBV19 to TRBJ2-2, with 7 nucleotides matching TRBD2. This CDR3 has 14 residues. Germline V gene sequence: CDR1 LNHDA, CDR2 SQIVND (reference sequence). The J segment lost 5 bases and the V segment lost 5 bases, leaving 5 bases of the junction unmatched. CDR3: CASSSSGETGELFF. CDR3 coding DNA: TGTGCCAGTAGTTCTAGCGGAGAGACCGGGGAGCTGTTTTTT.

V and J are TRBV28 and TRBJ2-5, with D possibly matching TRBD2 (7 bases). The V gene's germline CDR1 is MDHEN and CDR2 SYDVKM. CDR3 length: 15 residues. The V end lost 2 bases, the J end lost 5 bases, and 15 bases lay between the germline ends. The CDR3 sequence is CASSLLRGGEETQYF. CDR3 in DNA: TGTGCCAGCAGTTTACTTAGGGGGGGCGAGGAGACCCAGTACTTC.

The chain employs TRBV7-2 and TRBJ1-2, with 9 bases lining up with TRBD1. Germline CDR1 SGHTA, CDR2 FQGNSA. The CDR3 is 15 residues long. Trimming cost V 4 bases and J 4 bases; bases outside gene matches: 7. The CDR3 region has the DNA TGTGCCAGCAGCTCACAGGGGGCATGGGGCTATGGCTACACCTTC. It translates to CASSSQGAWGYGYTF.

This chain connects TRBV4-1 to TRBJ1-2, with TRBD1 matching over 7 bases. V lost 2 bases and J lost 4; bases outside the gene matches: 4. The germline gives CDR1 MGHRA, CDR2 YSYEKL. This CDR3 comprises 14 residues. CDR3 sequence (DNA): TGCGCCAGCAGCCAACAGACAGGGATCTATGGCTACACCTTC. Protein: CASSQQTGIYGYTF.